Listed below are T cell receptor beta chains from one sample, sequenced in a study of T cells in Graves' hyperthyroidism and ophthalmopathy. Using its own MiXCR run on the multiplex PCR reads, TCRdb lists one record per CDR3 protein. The sample contains about 580,000 distinct CDR3 sequences, 46% of which appear only once. The sample taken for sequencing was peripheral blood or thyroid tissue (not recorded which). These TCRs come from a young woman with Graves' hyperthyroidism. CDR3s include the opening cysteine and the closing phenylalanine or tryptophan. A D gene is named only where the DNA matches it firmly. Some rows mark clone size as missing; the rest say once, few, many or name a class of expanded clone.

cdr3_nt: TGTGCCAGTAGTGCTAGCGAGACCCAGTACTTC
cdr3_aa: CASSASETQYF
clone_size: few
d_call: .
j_call: TRBJ2-5
v_call: TRBV19

cdr3_nt: TGTGCCATCAGTGAACTGGGCCCTATATCTGGGGCCAACGTCCTGACTTTC
cdr3_aa: CAISELGPISGANVLTF
clone_size: .
d_call: .
j_call: TRBJ2-6
v_call: TRBV10-3

cdr3_nt: TGCAGTGCCAGCGGACAGGGACGTAGGGACGTCCTGACTTTC
cdr3_aa: CSASGQGRRDVLTF
clone_size: .
d_call: TRBD1
j_call: TRBJ2-6
v_call: TRBV20-1

cdr3_nt: TGCAGTGCTAGATCCCGGGACAGGGCTAATGAAAAACTGTTTTTT
cdr3_aa: CSARSRDRANEKLFF
clone_size: .
d_call: TRBD1
j_call: TRBJ1-4
v_call: TRBV20-1

cdr3_nt: TGTGCCAGCAGCCAAAGATCGCAGACTTACGAGCAGTACTTC
cdr3_aa: CASSQRSQTYEQYF
clone_size: many
d_call: .
j_call: TRBJ2-7
v_call: TRBV7-3

cdr3_nt: TGTGCCAGCAACCGCGGTCCAGGGAACACTGAAGCTTTCTTT
cdr3_aa: CASNRGPGNTEAFF
clone_size: many
d_call: .
j_call: TRBJ1-1
v_call: TRBV7-8

cdr3_nt: TGTGCCAGCAGCGCAACTAGCGGGAGGAATTCACCCCTCCACTTT
cdr3_aa: CASSATSGRNSPLHF
clone_size: .
d_call: .
j_call: TRBJ1-6
v_call: TRBV9

cdr3_nt: TGTGCCAGCAGCTTCGGACTAGATAGCGGGGAGCTGTTTTTT
cdr3_aa: CASSFGLDSGELFF
clone_size: many
d_call: TRBD2
j_call: TRBJ2-2
v_call: TRBV13

cdr3_nt: TGTGCCAGCAGCCAACGTGGCACGACGCACCTCCACTTT
cdr3_aa: CASSQRGTTHLHF
clone_size: .
d_call: .
j_call: TRBJ1-6
v_call: TRBV4-2

cdr3_nt: TGTGCCACCAGCAGTTTCGGGGGACCCGAGAATTCACCCCTCCACTTT
cdr3_aa: CATSSFGGPENSPLHF
clone_size: .
d_call: .
j_call: TRBJ1-6
v_call: TRBV15

cdr3_nt: TGTGCCAGCAGTGAAACGTGGTACAGGGAGACTGAAGCTTTCTTT
cdr3_aa: CASSETWYRETEAFF
clone_size: .
d_call: .
j_call: TRBJ1-1
v_call: TRBV2

cdr3_nt: TGCAGTGCTAGGGGTCCCGGGAGCTGGGAAGCCAATGAGCAGTTCTTC
cdr3_aa: CSARGPGSWEANEQFF
clone_size: .
d_call: .
j_call: TRBJ2-1
v_call: TRBV20-1

cdr3_nt: TGTGCCAGCAGCTCTCAGACAGGGGGCATCGAGACCCAGTACTTC
cdr3_aa: CASSSQTGGIETQYF
clone_size: few
d_call: TRBD1
j_call: TRBJ2-5
v_call: TRBV7-8

cdr3_nt: TGTGAATCCGGACAGGGTAGATACAATGAGCAGTTCTTC
cdr3_aa: CESGQGRYNEQFF
clone_size: .
d_call: TRBD1
j_call: TRBJ2-1
v_call: TRBV11-3

cdr3_nt: TGTGCCCGCAGCTTCTCGGGGCAAGAGACCCAGCACTTC
cdr3_aa: CARSFSGQETQHF
clone_size: .
d_call: .
j_call: TRBJ2-5
v_call: TRBV7-9

cdr3_nt: TGCGCCAGCAGCCAAGCCCAGGGTAGATCCTACGAGCAGTACTTC
cdr3_aa: CASSQAQGRSYEQYF
clone_size: many
d_call: .
j_call: TRBJ2-7
v_call: TRBV4-1

cdr3_nt: TGTGCCAGCATCCTCGACGGGGGGTTCGGAGAGACCCAGTACTTC
cdr3_aa: CASILDGGFGETQYF
clone_size: many
d_call: TRBD2
j_call: TRBJ2-5
v_call: TRBV6-6

cdr3_nt: TGTGCCATCAGTGATTGGCGGCTGTTTTTT
cdr3_aa: CAISDWRLFF
clone_size: .
d_call: .
j_call: TRBJ2-2
v_call: TRBV10-3

cdr3_nt: TGTGCCAGCAGCTTAGTGGACAGGGAGGATGCTTTCTTT
cdr3_aa: CASSLVDREDAFF
clone_size: many
d_call: TRBD1
j_call: TRBJ1-1
v_call: TRBV7-9

cdr3_nt: TGTGCCTGGAGTTGGGAAGGGGATGGCTACACCTTC
cdr3_aa: CAWSWEGDGYTF
clone_size: many
d_call: .
j_call: TRBJ1-2
v_call: TRBV30

cdr3_nt: TGTGCCGGGACTCACAGCTCTAATTCACCCCTCCACTTT
cdr3_aa: CAGTHSSNSPLHF
clone_size: many
d_call: .
j_call: TRBJ1-6
v_call: TRBV28

cdr3_nt: TGTGCCACCAGTGACCAACACCAGGGTATCCATGAGCAGTTCTTC
cdr3_aa: CATSDQHQGIHEQFF
clone_size: once
d_call: .
j_call: TRBJ2-1
v_call: TRBV24-1

cdr3_nt: TGTGCCAGCAGCTTACCTGGCTCTGGAAACACCTTC
cdr3_aa: CASSLPGSGNTF
clone_size: .
d_call: .
j_call: TRBJ1-2
v_call: TRBV7-2

cdr3_nt: TGCAGCGTTGCCCCTGACAGCGCCTATGAAAAACTGTTTTTT
cdr3_aa: CSVAPDSAYEKLFF
clone_size: .
d_call: .
j_call: TRBJ1-4
v_call: TRBV29-1

cdr3_nt: TGCAGCGTTGAAGTCAAACGCCCTCGGACTAGCATAACTAGGAGCTCCTACGAGCAGTACTTC
cdr3_aa: CSVEVKRPRTSITRSSYEQYF
clone_size: many
d_call: TRBD2
j_call: TRBJ2-7
v_call: TRBV29-1

cdr3_nt: TGCAGTGCTTACCTTCCGGACCTCAAGAACACTGAAGCTTTCTTT
cdr3_aa: CSAYLPDLKNTEAFF
clone_size: many
d_call: .
j_call: TRBJ1-1
v_call: TRBV20-1

cdr3_nt: TGTGCCAGCAGCCAAGACTGGCGCAGTCAAGAGACCCAGTACTTC
cdr3_aa: CASSQDWRSQETQYF
clone_size: many
d_call: .
j_call: TRBJ2-5
v_call: TRBV4-2

cdr3_nt: TGTGCCAGTCCGAAGGGGCCCGGAGTATGGCCTAGCGGGAGCCACGAGCAGTACTTC
cdr3_aa: CASPKGPGVWPSGSHEQYF
clone_size: .
d_call: TRBD2
j_call: TRBJ2-7
v_call: TRBV2